The rows below give T cell receptor beta chains drawn from one sample of a study of PD-L1 blockade in urothelial cancer. Sequencing was performed with immunoSEQ multiplex PCR; in TCRdb, only in-frame clones are kept and a portion is missing. The sample includes some 49,000 clones, roughly 85% seen only once; the top ten take less than 10%. The source material was PBMCs, sampled around atezolizumab (anti-PD-L1) treatment. The receptors derive from a man between 60 and 75 years old with urothelial cancer. Both conserved end residues are part of each CDR3. D genes are given only for firm matches. Rows may omit the clone size; those that give it use once, few, many or a size class.

d_gene	j_gene	abundance	v_gene	CDR3aa	CDR3nt
TRBD2	TRBJ2-1	-	TRBV14	CASSQEGLAGGSSYNEQFF	TGTGCCAGCAGCCAAGAAGGCCTAGCGGGGGGTAGCTCCTACAATGAGCAGTTCTTC
-	TRBJ2-1	-	TRBV9	CASSAGGAGYNEQFF	TGTGCCAGCAGTGCCGGCGGGGCCGGGTACAATGAGCAGTTCTTC
-	TRBJ1-4	once	TRBV5-1	CASSWVEPSEKLFF	TGCGCCAGCAGCTGGGTTGAACCTAGTGAAAAACTGTTTTTT
TRBD1	TRBJ1-4	-	TRBV6-1	CASSLTGVREKLFF	TGTGCCAGCAGTCTGACAGGGGTAAGGGAAAAACTGTTTTTT
-	TRBJ2-7	-	TRBV6-1	CASNGAGEIGEQYF	TGTGCCAGCAACGGGGCAGGGGAAATAGGCGAGCAGTACTTC
TRBD1	TRBJ1-5	-	TRBV28	CASKYPGQGYQPQHF	TGTGCCAGCAAGTACCCGGGACAGGGTTATCAGCCCCAGCATTTT
-	TRBJ2-5	-	TRBV5-1	CASSVQETQYF	TGCGCCAGCAGCGTACAAGAGACCCAGTACTTC
-	TRBJ2-2	-	TRBV29-1	CSVGGAGYNTGELFF	TGCAGCGTAGGGGGGGCGGGATACAACACCGGGGAGCTGTTTTTT
TRBD1	TRBJ2-3	-	TRBV5-4	CASSRTGGGIDTQYF	TGTGCCAGCAGCCGAACAGGGGGAGGTATCGATACGCAGTATTTT
TRBD1	TRBJ2-2	-	TRBV4-1	CASSQGPAGTGGTGELFF	TGCGCCAGCAGCCAAGGACCCGCCGGGACAGGGGGCACCGGGGAGCTGTTTTTT
-	TRBJ1-5	-	TRBV27	CASSPRAGWSNQPQHF	TGTGCCAGCAGTCCCCGGGCAGGGTGGAGCAATCAGCCCCAGCATTTT
-	TRBJ2-7	-	TRBV7-9	CASSLNQEVYEQYF	TGTGCCAGCAGCTTAAATCAGGAGGTCTACGAGCAGTACTTC
-	TRBJ2-5	-	TRBV7-8	CASSQQETQYF	TGTGCCAGCAGCCAACAAGAGACCCAGTACTTC
TRBD1	TRBJ1-4	-	TRBV15	CATSRDRGINEKLFF	TGTGCCACCAGCAGGGACAGGGGTATTAATGAAAAACTGTTTTTT
-	TRBJ2-7	-	TRBV30	CAWNSGSHEQYF	TGTGCCTGGAATTCAGGGTCCCACGAGCAGTACTTC
TRBD2	TRBJ2-1	once	TRBV7-8	CASSPTGLAWNEQFF	TGTGCCAGCAGTCCTACGGGACTAGCCTGGAATGAGCAGTTCTTC
TRBD1	TRBJ2-7	-	TRBV14	CASSQVAGGTGIYYEQYF	TGTGCCAGCAGCCAAGTCGCAGGGGGCACCGGGATATACTACGAGCAGTACTTC
-	TRBJ2-7	once	TRBV20-1	CSAKLGSALYF	TGCAGTGCCAAGCTCGGGTCAGCCTTGTACTTC
TRBD2	TRBJ2-6	-	TRBV7-2	CASSLRGGSGANVLTF	TGTGCCAGCAGCCTGCGGGGGGGCTCTGGGGCCAACGTCCTGACTTTC
TRBD2	TRBJ2-1	-	TRBV4-2	CASSQESEPGGEQFF	TGTGCCAGCAGCCAAGAGAGTGAACCGGGAGGGGAGCAGTTCTTC
TRBD2	TRBJ2-5	-	TRBV7-2	CASSLVGGGPQETQYF	TGTGCCAGCAGCTTAGTGGGCGGGGGGCCTCAAGAGACCCAGTACTTC
TRBD1	TRBJ1-4	-	TRBV2	CASRFGTVNEKLFF	TGTGCCAGCCGCTTCGGGACAGTAAATGAAAAACTGTTTTTT
-	TRBJ1-1	-	TRBV30	CAWSVKLPNAEAFF	TGTGCCTGGAGTGTGAAACTACCCAACGCTGAAGCTTTCTTT
-	TRBJ2-1	-	TRBV29-1	CSVVPQRLNNEQFF	TGCAGCGTTGTACCGCAGCGCCTAAACAATGAGCAGTTCTTC
-	TRBJ1-1	-	TRBV28	CASSRPPQGLANTEAFF	TGTGCCAGCAGTCGCCCGCCCCAGGGGCTGGCGAACACTGAAGCTTTCTTT
-	TRBJ2-5	-	TRBV5-1	CASSLGASAGETQYF	TGCGCCAGCAGCTTGGGGGCTAGCGCAGGAGAGACCCAGTACTTC
-	TRBJ2-2	-	TRBV11-2	CASSTTGRRDTGELFF	TGTGCCAGCAGCACCACAGGGCGTCGGGACACCGGGGAGCTGTTTTTT
-	TRBJ1-2	-	TRBV5-8	CASSLSAGNYGYTF	TGTGCCAGCAGCTTGTCAGCGGGGAACTATGGCTACACCTTC
-	TRBJ1-5	few	TRBV11-2	CASRALYSNQPQHF	TGTGCCAGCAGGGCCTTGTATAGCAATCAGCCCCAGCATTTT
-	TRBJ2-7	-	TRBV4-2	CASSQDLAGASFYEQYF	TGTGCCAGCAGCCAAGATTTGGCGGGGGCCTCTTTTTACGAGCAGTACTTC
TRBD2	TRBJ2-3	few	TRBV5-4	CASSSKRGEGADTQYF	TGTGCCAGCAGCTCCAAGCGGGGGGAAGGGGCAGATACGCAGTATTTT
TRBD2	TRBJ2-5	-	TRBV5-4	CASSLYTSGGETQYF	TGTGCCAGCAGCTTGTACACTAGCGGGGGGGAGACCCAGTACTTC
TRBD2	TRBJ2-1	-	TRBV9	CASSVSGGPNEQFF	TGTGCCAGCAGCGTTAGCGGGGGGCCCAATGAGCAGTTCTTC
TRBD1	TRBJ2-5	-	TRBV9	CASSTHPGQQETQYF	TGTGCCAGCAGCACTCACCCGGGACAGCAAGAGACCCAGTACTTC
TRBD1	TRBJ1-2	-	TRBV7-2	CASSPRQGNYGYTF	TGTGCCAGCAGCCCGCGACAGGGTAACTATGGCTACACCTTC
TRBD2	TRBJ2-1	-	TRBV7-2	CASRSSLAGYNEQFF	TGTGCCAGCAGAAGTAGCCTAGCGGGCTACAATGAGCAGTTCTTC